The 24 T cell receptor beta chains given below trace back to one sample, sequenced in a study of identical twins. TCRdb redid the calling of the 5' RACE reads with MiXCR, one entry per CDR3 protein. The table includes just over 450,000 distinct CDR3 sequences, approximately 15% detected once. The sample was also reused in another study, on yellow fever vaccine responses in identical twins.

The specimen was CD4+ T cells sorted from blood. The receptors originated from a young woman in good health.

V and J are TRBV6-1 and TRBJ1-6; D ambiguous. Germline V CDR1 and CDR2: MNHNS, SASEGT. V was trimmed by 7 bases and J by 5 bases, leaving 12 bases between them. The CDR3 loop spans 14 amino acids. In DNA, the CDR3 is TGTGCCAGCACAGCTGGGCGAAATAATTCACCCCTCCACTTT. Amino acid sequence: CASTAGRNNSPLHF.

This clonotype was observed a few times. The rearrangement uses TRBV6-1 and TRBJ1-1; D might be TRBD1 (5 bases). The V and J ends lost 7 bases and 4 bases respectively, with 13 bases between them. CDR1 and CDR2 from the germline V gene are MNHNS and SASEGT. The CDR3 sequence is 13 residues long. In nucleotides, the CDR3 is TGTGCCAGCAATAAAGCAGGGAGCACTGAAGCTTTCTTT. This codes for CASNKAGSTEAFF.

The chain couples TRBV11-2 to TRBJ2-5; 8 nucleotides match TRBD1. V shed 0 bases, J shed 7 bases, and the junction held 10 bases outside the gene matches. CDR1 SGHAT and CDR2 FQNNGV come from the germline V gene. CDR3 length: 16 amino acids. The CDR3 DNA is TGTGCCAGCAGCTTAGATCTGGGACAGGTGGGGGGGACCCAGTACTTC. This encodes CASSLDLGQVGGTQYF. Filled out from reference TRBV11-2 and TRBJ2-5, the complete variable domain reads EAGVAQSPRYKIIEKRQSVAFWCNPISGHATLYWYQQILGQGPKLLIQFQNNGVVDDSQLPKDRFSAERLKGVDSTLKIQPAKLEDSAVYLCASSLDLGQVGGTQYFGPGTRLLVL.

This clonotype has more than one count but fewer than ten. The chain has TRBV12-3 or TRBV12-4 and TRBJ2-5; TRBD2 might be the D (6 bases). Deletions cut 0 bases from V and 4 bases from J, with 9 bases between. The CDR3 contains 14 residues. CDR3 protein: CASSLAISGETQYF. As DNA, the CDR3 is TGTGCCAGCAGTTTAGCGATTAGCGGAGAGACCCAGTACTTC.

V usage is TRBV6-2 or TRBV6-3 and J usage is TRBJ1-1, with a weak D call TRBD1 (5 bases). Germline V gives CDR1 MNHEY, CDR2 SVGEGT. This CDR3 has 14 amino acids. V was pared by 6 bases and J by 4 bases, with 15 bases between. CDR3 in DNA: TGTGCCAGCAGCCCTGGGCGGGGGAGCACTGAAGCTTTCTTT. It yields the protein CASSPGRGSTEAFF.

The V call is TRBV6-2 or TRBV6-3, the J call TRBJ2-1; 7 bases agree with TRBD1. The CDR3 is made up of 15 amino acids. V lost 6 bases, J lost 4 bases, and 9 bases stayed unmatched. Germline lookup yields CDR1 MNHEY and CDR2 SVGEGT. The CDR3 sequence: CASRRTGVSYNEQFF. Here the CDR3 DNA reads TGTGCCAGCAGGCGTACAGGGGTTTCATACAATGAGCAGTTCTTC.

This clonotype was found a few times. Here the CDR3 reads CATSREAGQGTEAFF. CDR3 sequence (DNA): TGTGCCACCAGCAGAGAGGCGGGGCAAGGGACTGAAGCTTTCTTT. The chain uses TRBV15 and TRBJ1-1, with D possibly being TRBD1 (5 bases). Germline CDR1 is LNHNV and CDR2 is YYDKDF (reference sequence). This CDR3 has 15 residues. V lost 0 bases and J 5 bases, leaving 13 bases between the germline ends.

J is TRBJ2-4 and V is TRBV29-1; D may correspond to TRBD1 or TRBD2 (5 bases each). The CDR3 is 16 residues long. In germline, CDR1 is SQVTM, CDR2 ANQGSEA. Trimming removed 2 bases from V and 0 bases from J, with 14 bases in between. The CDR3 here is CSVELVGVLAKNIQYF. As DNA, the CDR3 is TGCAGCGTTGAATTGGTGGGGGTCCTAGCCAAAAACATTCAGTACTTC.

This chain joins TRBV2 and TRBJ2-3; TRBD2 is a possible D gene (5 bases). This CDR3 spans 15 amino acids. Germline assignment: CDR1 SNHLY and CDR2 FYNNEI. Trimming took off 5 bases at V and 0 bases at J, with 12 bases between the two ends. CDR3 amino acids: CASSTLSGSTDTQYF. The CDR3 nucleotides read TGTGCCAGCAGTACCCTAAGCGGAAGCACAGATACGCAGTATTTT.

V usage is TRBV12-3 or TRBV12-4 and J usage is TRBJ1-2, with D unclear. The CDR3 loop spans 13 amino acids. Trimming shortened V by 4 bases and J by 8 bases, and 14 bases separated the two germline ends. The CDR3 sequence is CASSYREGRGYTF. The DNA for the CDR3 is TGTGCCAGCAGTTACCGCGAGGGCCGCGGCTACACCTTC.

This clonotype was detected only a few times. The chain has TRBV10-3 and TRBJ1-1; D is unresolved. Per the germline V gene, CDR1 is ENHRY and CDR2 is SYGVKD. The CDR3 covers 13 residues. The V end was cut by 6 bases, the J end by 5 bases, with 13 bases between. CDR3 sequence reads: CAIRLKLATEAFF. The CDR3 region has the DNA TGTGCCATCAGGCTAAAGCTGGCAACTGAAGCTTTCTTT.

V and J are TRBV29-1 and TRBJ2-7; 10 nucleotides align to TRBD1. Germline V CDR1 and CDR2: SQVTM, ANQGSEA. With V trimmed by 7 bases and J by 1 base, 10 bases remained unmatched. The CDR3 extends over 15 amino acids. The CDR3 DNA reads as TGCAGCGCCCAAGGCGGGACAGGGGCGTCCTACGAGCAGTACTTC. This sequence encodes CSAQGGTGASYEQYF.

J is TRBJ2-2 and V is TRBV11-2; TRBD1 agrees at 8 bases. This CDR3 is 16 amino acids long. The J segment lost 7 bases and the V segment lost 1 base, leaving 8 bases of the junction unmatched. The germline V gene has CDR1 SGHAT and CDR2 FQNNGV. The CDR3 loop is CASSLVTQGASGELFF. CDR3 nucleotides: TGTGCCAGCAGCTTAGTGACGCAGGGGGCGAGCGGGGAGCTGTTTTTT.

V usage is TRBV7-8 and J usage is TRBJ2-6; perhaps TRBD2 as D (5 bases). V was shortened by 5 bases and J by 0 bases, with 14 bases between the two germline ends. Germline V lookup: CDR1 SGHVS, CDR2 FQNEAQ. The CDR3 spans 17 residues. In DNA form, the CDR3 reads TGTGCCAGCAGCCCAGGACTTCCTTACTCTGGGGCCAACGTCCTGACTTTC. This sequence encodes CASSPGLPYSGANVLTF.

The chain carries TRBV11-2 and TRBJ2-1; D gene ambiguous. CDR1 is SGHAT and CDR2 is FQNNGV in the germline V gene. The CDR3 has 13 residues. Trimming shortened V by 5 bases and J by 4 bases, and 9 bases separated the two germline ends. CDR3 sequence (DNA): TGTGCCAGCAGCCGGGCCCAGTACAATGAGCAGTTCTTC. Translating it yields CASSRAQYNEQFF.

This clonotype came up once. CDR3 protein: CASSWVSETQYF. CDR3 in DNA: TGTGCCAGCAGCTGGGTGTCTGAGACCCAGTACTTC. The chain combines TRBV7-9 with TRBJ2-5; D uncertain. V dropped 4 bases and J dropped 5 bases, with 8 bases sitting between them. CDR1 is SEHNR and CDR2 is FQNEAQ in the germline V gene (reference sequence). The CDR3 has 12 amino acids.

In this sample, this clonotype turned up a few times. V is TRBV4-2 and J is TRBJ1-2, with D maybe TRBD1 (5 bases). The CDR3 totals 15 residues. Looked up from germline, CDR1 is LGHNA and CDR2 is YNFKEQ. V was pared by 4 bases and J by 0 bases, with 12 bases between. The CDR3 DNA is TGTGCCAGCAGCCCTTCCGGGGCTACTAACTATGGCTACACCTTC. Protein: CASSPSGATNYGYTF.

The V gene is TRBV7-2, the J gene TRBJ2-7; D is undetermined. The CDR3 is 17 residues long. V lost 4 bases and J lost 0, with 19 bases in between. CDR1 SGHTA and CDR2 FQGNSA come from the germline V gene. For the CDR3, the DNA is TGTGCCAGCAGCTCCCTATCCGGACGGATGAGCTCCTACGAGCAGTACTTC. Its translation is CASSSLSGRMSSYEQYF.

This clonotype was picked up many times. V is TRBV4-3 and J is TRBJ2-3; unclear D gene. The CDR3 spans 11 residues. Deletions cut 3 bases from V and 7 bases from J, with 5 bases between. In germline, CDR1 is LGHNA, CDR2 YSLEER. This CDR3 reads CASSQTNTQYF. Written as DNA, the CDR3 is TGCGCCAGCAGCCAGACGAATACGCAGTATTTT.

This clonotype occurred a few times. The chain recombines TRBV24-1 with TRBJ1-1; D is unresolved. CDR3 length: 13 amino acids. Germline V lookup: CDR1 KGHDR, CDR2 SFDVKD. V lost 4 bases and J 4 bases, leaving 9 bases between the germline ends. The CDR3 reads CATSDRRSTEAFF. The DNA of the CDR3 is TGTGCCACCAGTGACCGACGGAGCACTGAAGCTTTCTTT.

The chain is built from TRBV12-3 or TRBV12-4 and TRBJ2-2, with 10 bases that match TRBD2. J lost 4 bases, V lost 6 bases, and 5 bases had no gene match. This CDR3 is 15 amino acids long. As DNA, the CDR3 is TGTGCCAGCAGAACAGCGGGGGGGCGCACCGGGGAGCTGTTTTTT. The encoded protein is CASRTAGGRTGELFF.

CDR3: CASTWTLEGEQFF. CDR3 coding DNA: TGTGCCAGCACCTGGACATTGGAGGGTGAGCAGTTCTTC. The genes are TRBV6-1 and TRBJ2-1; tentatively, D is TRBD2 (6 bases). The CDR3 is 13 amino acids. Per the germline V gene, CDR1 is MNHNS and CDR2 is SASEGT. Trimming shortened V by 7 bases and J by 9 bases, and 16 bases separated the two germline ends.

This clonotype was seen a few times. This sequence joins TRBV10-2 and TRBJ2-7, with 9 nucleotides matching TRBD2. V gave up 10 bases and J gave up 7 bases; unmatched junction bases: 17. Germline lookup yields CDR1 WSHSY and CDR2 SAAADI. There are 15 residues in the CDR3. CDR3 amino acids: CATQVVAGGPREQYF. For the CDR3, the DNA is TGCGCCACCCAAGTTGTGGCGGGAGGGCCTCGGGAGCAGTACTTC.

This clonotype turned up a few times. The chain has TRBV25-1 and TRBJ2-1; 9 bases line up with TRBD2. The CDR3 sequence is 14 residues long. Germline V gives CDR1 MGHDK, CDR2 SYGVNS. V lost 8 bases, J lost 3 bases, and 5 bases stayed unmatched. CDR3 protein: CASRQTSGYNEQFF. The CDR3 nucleotides are TGTGCCAGCCGCCAGACTAGCGGCTACAATGAGCAGTTCTTC.